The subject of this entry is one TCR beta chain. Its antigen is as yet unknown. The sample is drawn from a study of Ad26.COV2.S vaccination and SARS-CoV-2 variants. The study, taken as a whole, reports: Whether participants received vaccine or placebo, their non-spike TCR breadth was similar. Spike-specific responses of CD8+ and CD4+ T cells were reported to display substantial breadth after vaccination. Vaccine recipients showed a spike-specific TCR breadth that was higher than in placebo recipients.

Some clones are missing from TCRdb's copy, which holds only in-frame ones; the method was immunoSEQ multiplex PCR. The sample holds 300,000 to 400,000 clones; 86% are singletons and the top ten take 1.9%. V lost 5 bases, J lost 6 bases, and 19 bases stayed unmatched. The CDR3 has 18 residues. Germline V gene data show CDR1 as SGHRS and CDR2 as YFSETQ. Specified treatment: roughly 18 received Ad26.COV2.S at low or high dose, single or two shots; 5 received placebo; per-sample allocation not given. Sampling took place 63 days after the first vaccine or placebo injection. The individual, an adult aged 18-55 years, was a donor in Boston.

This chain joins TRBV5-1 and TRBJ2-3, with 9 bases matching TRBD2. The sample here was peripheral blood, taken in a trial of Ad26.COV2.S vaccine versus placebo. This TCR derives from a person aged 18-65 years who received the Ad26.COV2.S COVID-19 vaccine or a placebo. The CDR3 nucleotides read TGCGCCAGCAGATCCGCTAGCGGGGCCATACCTTCCAGGGATACGCAGTATTTT. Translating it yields CASRSASGAIPSRDTQYF.